These 10 T cell receptor beta chains came from one sample sequenced in a study of CD8 T cells in ankylosing spondylitis (dated by TCRdb to 2016 to 2017). Library preparation employed 5' RACE. TCRdb names Illumina HiSeq 2500 as the instrument used. Clones were called with MiXCR by TCRdb after fastp trimmed the public reads at Q25, and only in-frame beta chains were retained. Here each entry gathers all rows of one CDR3 protein and keeps the most common genes and DNA. This sample holds some 130,000 distinct CDR3 sequences; approximately 9.2% were observed only once. Approximately 6.8% of the sample lies in the top ten. Sequenced input: synovial fluid, either unsorted or a sorted T cell fraction (not recorded which). All receptors derive from a male donor with ankylosing spondylitis.

This rearrangement joins TRBV11-2 to TRBJ1-5; TRBD1 might be the D (5 bases). The germline CDR1 and CDR2 sequences are SGHAT and FQNNGV. Trimming left V 0 bases short and J 10 bases short, with 10 bases between. The CDR3 has 13 amino acids. CDR3 region: CASSLDLQGPQHF. CDR3 DNA sequence: TGTGCCAGCAGCTTAGATCTCCAGGGACCCCAGCATTTT.

This clonotype was counted between two and nine times. This sequence joins TRBV4-2 and TRBJ1-6; 9 bases are a match to TRBD1. Germline V gene lookup returns CDR1 LGHNA and CDR2 YNFKEQ. Trimming at V came to 0 bases and at J to 10 bases, leaving 7 bases not matched to a gene. This CDR3 region has 16 residues. CDR3 in amino acids: CASSQEARDRVSPLHF. CDR3 sequence (DNA): TGTGCCAGCAGCCAAGAGGCACGGGACAGGGTCTCACCCCTCCACTTT.

This clonotype has a count of ten or more. J is TRBJ1-6 and V is TRBV5-4; TRBD1 might be the D (5 bases). Germline assignment: CDR1 SGHNT and CDR2 YYREEE (reference sequence). This CDR3 region has 13 residues. V was clipped by 2 bases and J by 10 bases, with 10 bases between them. This chain's CDR3 is CASSFKGNSPLHF. As DNA, the CDR3 is TGTGCCAGCAGCTTTAAGGGGAACTCACCCCTCCACTTT.

There are many counts of this clonotype. The chain combines TRBV5-5 with TRBJ1-3; unclear D gene. There are 14 residues in the CDR3. Germline CDR1 SGHKS, CDR2 YYEKEE (reference sequence). V lost 0 bases and J 0 bases, leaving 4 bases between the germline ends. This CDR3 is CASSLEVSGNTIYF. The CDR3 nucleotides are TGTGCCAGCAGCTTGGAAGTCTCTGGAAACACCATATATTTT.

The V gene is TRBV7-2, the J gene TRBJ1-2; the D is unclear. The CDR3 is 14 residues long. The germline V gene encodes CDR1 SGHTA and CDR2 FQGNSA. Trimming took 5 bases from V and 5 from J, leaving 15 bases between them. CDR3 nucleotides: TGTGCCAGCAGCGGAGACGGGGTCGGGTATGGCTACACCTTC. Amino acids: CASSGDGVGYGYTF. Full variable domain (remainder filled in from reference TRBV7-2 and TRBJ1-2): GAGVSQSPSNKVTEKGKDVELRCDPISGHTALYWYRQSLGQGLEFLIYFQGNSAPDKSGLPSDRFSAERTGGSVSTLTIQRTQQEDSAVYLCASSGDGVGYGYTFGSGTRLTVV.

The sample holds many counts of this clonotype. The V gene is TRBV3-1, the J gene TRBJ2-3, with a possible D match to TRBD2 (5 bases). Trimming shortened V by 6 bases and J by 6 bases, and 13 bases separated the two germline ends. The CDR3 length is 13 residues. The germline V gene encodes CDR1 LGHDT and CDR2 YNNKEL (reference sequence). The CDR3 region is CASSQAGDDTQYF. CDR3 bases: TGTGCCAGCAGTCAGGCGGGTGACGATACGCAGTATTTT.

This clonotype was seen many times. The CDR3 here is CSVGGLVPYEQYF. In nucleotides, the CDR3 is TGCAGCGTTGGGGGACTCGTCCCCTACGAGCAGTACTTC. This chain uses TRBV29-1 with TRBJ2-7; TRBD2 is a possible D gene (6 bases). The CDR3 loop spans 13 amino acids. CDR1 is SQVTM and CDR2 is ANQGSEA in the germline V gene. The V end was cut by 4 bases, the J end by 2 bases, with 12 bases between.

This clonotype was detected a few times. This sequence joins TRBV11-2 and TRBJ1-5, with TRBD1 matching 7 bases. The CDR3 spans 17 residues. The J segment lost 4 bases and the V segment lost 1 base, leaving 10 bases of the junction unmatched. Looked up from germline, CDR1 is SGHAT and CDR2 is FQNNGV. In DNA, the CDR3 is TGTGCCAGCAGCTTAGGGGGAAACAGGGGAGGTAATCAGCCCCAGCATTTT. This translates into CASSLGGNRGGNQPQHF.

This clonotype was detected many times. The chain combines TRBV4-1 with TRBJ1-1; D is uncertain. This CDR3 contains 16 residues. Deletions cut 4 bases from V and 1 base from J, with 16 bases between. CDR1 is MGHRA and CDR2 is YSYEKL in the germline V gene. Here the CDR3 DNA reads TGCGCCAGCAGCCGCACTCCGGGATCGGGGAACACTGAAGCTTTCTTT. Its protein is CASSRTPGSGNTEAFF.

This chain links TRBV28 with TRBJ2-5, with D perhaps TRBD1 (5 bases). Trimming stripped 4 bases from V and 1 base from J, with 16 bases between. This CDR3 comprises 16 residues. Per germline, CDR1 MDHEN and CDR2 SYDVKM. DNA of the CDR3: TGTGCCAGCAGTTCCGACCGACAGCCCCCCCAAGAGACCCAGTACTTC. Translating it yields CASSSDRQPPQETQYF. The full variable domain, rest sourced from reference TRBV28 and TRBJ2-5, is DVKVTQSSRYLVKRTGEKVFLECVQDMDHENMFWYRQDPGLGLRLIYFSYDVKMKEKGDIPEGYSVSREKKERFSLILESASTNQTSMYLCASSSDRQPPQETQYFGPGTRLLVL.